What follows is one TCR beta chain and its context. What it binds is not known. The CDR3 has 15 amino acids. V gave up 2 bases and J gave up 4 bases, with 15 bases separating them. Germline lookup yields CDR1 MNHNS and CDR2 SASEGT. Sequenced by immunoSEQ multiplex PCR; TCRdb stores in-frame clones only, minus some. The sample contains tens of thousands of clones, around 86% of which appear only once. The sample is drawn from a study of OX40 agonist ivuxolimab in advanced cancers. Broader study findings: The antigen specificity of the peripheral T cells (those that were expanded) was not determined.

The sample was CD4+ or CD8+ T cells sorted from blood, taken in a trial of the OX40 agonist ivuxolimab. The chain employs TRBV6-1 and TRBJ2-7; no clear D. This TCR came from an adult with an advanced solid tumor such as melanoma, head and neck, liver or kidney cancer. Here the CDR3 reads CASSEKVTDPYEQYF. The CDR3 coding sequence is TGTGCCAGCAGTGAAAAGGTCACAGACCCATACGAGCAGTACTTC.